This paragraph covers one TCR beta chain sequence. This clonotype was picked up a small number of times. The antigen it binds to is not known. Since a much larger clone is just one base distant, this may be a read error. RNA from unsorted whole blood was extracted with TRIzol reagent, and germline DNA was obtained with the DNeasy Blood & Tissue kit. At the time of sampling, the patients were treatment-naive and had chronic HBV infection. Before surgery, four milliliters of peripheral blood were collected into K2EDTA tubes. This sample is drawn from a study of tumor-infiltrating lymphocytes in primary liver carcinoma (dated 2017 in TCRdb). With regard to the full study: Between November 2015 and early 2016, five patients in China with histopathologically diagnosed primary liver carcinoma had surgical resection. The study combined TCRbeta repertoire sequencing, expression microarrays and whole-exome sequencing across five regions of each liver tumor, with adjacent normal tissue and blood. Roughly 3.5 to 8 million productive TCRbeta reads were obtained per sample, and no significant difference in read depth was found between tissue types. The five patients had tumors staged T1-T3 N0M0, with maximum diameters ranging from about 4.2 to 11 cm. A total of 35 specimens from 5 patients underwent TCRbeta repertoire sequencing, comprising roughly 25 tumor regions, 5 adjacent noncancerous liver tissues and 5 peripheral blood samples. High reproducibility was observed for the technical replicate repertoires, with mean shared-clone rates approximately 0.92 and correlation coefficients above 0.95. The five patients, three men and two women aged 30 to 69 years, had hepatocellular carcinoma (four) or combined HCC and intrahepatic cholangiocarcinoma (one).

In the germline V gene (reference sequence), CDR1 corresponds to PRHDT and CDR2 to FYEKMQ. The CDR3 runs 13 residues from the cysteine to the phenylalanine. The read is trimmed to its CDR3 DNA, 39 bases read in frame from base 1. Broader findings and caveats from the paper: With just a few patients in the study, the authors point out that the findings should be validated in a larger study. A significantly larger repertoire fraction was made up by the top 250 clones in tumors than in blood (p = 0.039). Because only the TCR beta chain was sequenced and unpaired alpha chains were not captured, true repertoire diversity is likely underestimated. Pairs of tumor regions showed greater repertoire overlap (mean about 36%) than tumor-adjacent pairs (approximately 17%) or tumor-blood pairs (roughly 15%), which is consistent with antigen-driven expansion. Bulk unsorted samples precluded comparing CD4+ and CD8+ T cell repertoires.

A constant-region primer and ProtoScript II reverse transcriptase were used to reverse-transcribe TCRbeta-specific cDNA from about 0.55 ug total RNA. The TCRbeta libraries were prepared through three rounds of nested multiplex PCR following a slightly modified ARM-PCR procedure. Each of the first two PCR rounds ran for nine to eleven cycles and used multiplex TRBV1-TRBV30 forward primers together with a Cbeta reverse primer. Sample barcodes and Illumina adapters were attached in a final 25-cycle PCR using Deep VentR polymerase. Amplicons of 200-500 bp were gel-purified with a QIAquick gel extraction kit before sequencing. The TCRbeta amplicons were sequenced with 250-bp paired-end reads on an Illumina HiSeq 2500. Processing in the source paper ran as follows. Trimmomatic v0.33 was used to quality-trim the reads, and FLASH v1.2.11 was used to merge paired reads so that full CDR3 sequences could be recovered. MiGEC v1.2.1b assigned V, D and J germline segments to the rearranged TCRbeta sequences. Clonotype statistics and Shannon-Wiener diversity indices were calculated with VDJtools v1.0.0. To reduce sampling bias, subsequent analyses other than the diversity analysis used only the 250 most abundant clonotypes in each sample. Starting from the raw public reads, TCRdb applied fastp trimming at Q25, assembled clones with MiXCR and retained in-frame beta chains. For every CDR3 protein sequence, its rows merge into one entry that carries the most common genes and DNA. None of the V and J calls come from the authors' own analysis; TCRdb made them. Within this sample are 330,000 or so distinct CDR3 sequences, with around 60% of them counted one time only. Of the sample, roughly 6.5% falls within the top ten clones.

This TCR was recovered from a man aged 40-55 years with primary liver carcinoma and hepatitis B virus infection. The V and J segments used are TRBV13 and TRBJ2-1; the D gene could be either TRBD1 or TRBD2, each agreeing at 5 bases. The sequenced sample was peripheral blood. CDR3 sequence: CTSSLGGTNEQFF. The DNA reads TGTACCAGCAGCTTAGGTGGGACCAATGAGCAGTTCTTC.